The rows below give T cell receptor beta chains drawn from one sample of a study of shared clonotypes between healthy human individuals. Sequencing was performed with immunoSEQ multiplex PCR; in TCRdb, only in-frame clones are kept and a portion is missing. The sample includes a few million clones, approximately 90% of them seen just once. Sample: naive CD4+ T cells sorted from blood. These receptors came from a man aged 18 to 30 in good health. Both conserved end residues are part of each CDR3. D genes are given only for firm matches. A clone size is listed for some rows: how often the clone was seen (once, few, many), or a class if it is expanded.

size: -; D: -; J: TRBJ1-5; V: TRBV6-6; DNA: TGTGCCAGCTCGGGGACCGCGAATCAGCCCCAGCATTTT; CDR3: CASSGTANQPQHF
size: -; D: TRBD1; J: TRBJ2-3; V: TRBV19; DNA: TGTGCCAGTAGTATCCTGGGACAGGGGATGGATACGCAGTATTTT; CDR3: CASSILGQGMDTQYF
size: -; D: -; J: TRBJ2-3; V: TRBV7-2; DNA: TGTGCCAGCAGCTTAGACGCGGAGTTGACGCAGTATTTT; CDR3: CASSLDAELTQYF
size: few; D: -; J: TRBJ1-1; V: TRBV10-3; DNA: TGTGCCATCAGGGAGACAGAGAACACTGAAGCTTTCTTT; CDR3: CAIRETENTEAFF
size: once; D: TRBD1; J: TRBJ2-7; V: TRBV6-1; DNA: TGTGCCAGCAGTGTTTCTCCCGGACAGGTGAATTCCTACGAGCAGTACTTC; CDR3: CASSVSPGQVNSYEQYF
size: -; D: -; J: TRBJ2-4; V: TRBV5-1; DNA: TGCGCCAGCAGCTTGGGAGCAAAGCAGGCCAAAAACATTCAGTACTTC; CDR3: CASSLGAKQAKNIQYF
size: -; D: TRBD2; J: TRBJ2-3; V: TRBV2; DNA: TGTGCCAGCAGTGTGGGGGGGAGTACAGATACGCAGTATTTT; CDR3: CASSVGGSTDTQYF
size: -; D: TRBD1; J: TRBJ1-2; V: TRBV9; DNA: TGTGCCAGCAGCCCGGACAGGGCCTATGGCTACACCTTC; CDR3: CASSPDRAYGYTF
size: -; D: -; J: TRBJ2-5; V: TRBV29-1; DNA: TGCAGCGTTGCTCCAGGTCTGGGGAATGGAGAGACCCAGTACTTC; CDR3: CSVAPGLGNGETQYF
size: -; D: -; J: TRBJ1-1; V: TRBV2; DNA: TGTGCCAGCAGGGAGAACACTGAAGCTTTCTTT; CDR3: CASRENTEAFF
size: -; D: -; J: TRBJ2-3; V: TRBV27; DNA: TGTGCCAGCAGTTTATGGGGACTGTCCACAGATACGCAGTATTTT; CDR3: CASSLWGLSTDTQYF
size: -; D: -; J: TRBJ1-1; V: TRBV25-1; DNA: TGTGCCAGCAGTGAGTCGGTGAACACTGAAGCTTTCTTT; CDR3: CASSESVNTEAFF
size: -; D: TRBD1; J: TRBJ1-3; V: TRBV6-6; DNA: TGTGCCAGCAGTTACCAGGGGGCTGGAAACACCATATATTTT; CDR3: CASSYQGAGNTIYF
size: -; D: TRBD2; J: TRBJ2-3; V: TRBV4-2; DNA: TGTGCCAGCAGCCAAGTCCTTAGCGGGGGGGCCCCTAGCACAGATACGCAGTATTTT; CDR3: CASSQVLSGGAPSTDTQYF
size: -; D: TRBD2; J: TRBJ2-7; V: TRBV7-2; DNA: TGTGCCAGCAGTCAAGAGGGAGGGGCCCCCTACGAGCAGTACTTC; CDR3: CASSQEGGAPYEQYF
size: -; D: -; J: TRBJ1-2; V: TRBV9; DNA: TGTGCCAGCAGCGTGACCGGGACGGACTATGGCTACACCTTC; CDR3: CASSVTGTDYGYTF
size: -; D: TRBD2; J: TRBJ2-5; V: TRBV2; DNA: TGTGCCAGCGGAACTAGCGGGAGGGGGGAGACCCAGTACTTC; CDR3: CASGTSGRGETQYF
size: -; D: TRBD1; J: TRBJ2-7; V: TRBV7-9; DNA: TGTGCCAGCAATTCTGACAGGGTTTCTAAAGAGCAGTACTTC; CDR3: CASNSDRVSKEQYF
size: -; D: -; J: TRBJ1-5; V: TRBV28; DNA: TGTGCCAGCAGTTCCTCGAGGGACATTAGGAGCAATCAGCCCCAGCATTTT; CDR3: CASSSSRDIRSNQPQHF
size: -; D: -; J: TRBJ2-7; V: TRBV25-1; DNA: TGTGCCAGCAGTCTTGCAGGGGTAGGGGCCTACGAGCAGTACTTC; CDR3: CASSLAGVGAYEQYF
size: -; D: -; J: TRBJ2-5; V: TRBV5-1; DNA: TGCGCCAGCAGCTATGATTCTGGGACCCAGTACTTC; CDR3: CASSYDSGTQYF
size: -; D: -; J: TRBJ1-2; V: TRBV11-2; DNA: TGTGCCAGCAGCTTAGCCCCAGCGTATGGCTACACCTTC; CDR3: CASSLAPAYGYTF
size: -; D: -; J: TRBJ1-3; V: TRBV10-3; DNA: TGTGCCATCAGTGAACGACAGACCTCTGGAAACACCATATATTTT; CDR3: CAISERQTSGNTIYF
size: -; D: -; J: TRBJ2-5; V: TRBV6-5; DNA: TGTGCCAGCAGAGGGACGAAAGAGACCCAGTACTTC; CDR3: CASRGTKETQYF
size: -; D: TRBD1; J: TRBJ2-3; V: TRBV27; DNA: TGTGCCAGCAGTTCCCGGGACAGGGGCACAGATACGCAGTATTTT; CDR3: CASSSRDRGTDTQYF
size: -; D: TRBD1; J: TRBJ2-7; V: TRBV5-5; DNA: TGTGCCAGCAGCCTGAGGACAGGGCCCCTCGAGCAGTACTTC; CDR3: CASSLRTGPLEQYF
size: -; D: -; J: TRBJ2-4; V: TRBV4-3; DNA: TGCGCCAGCAGCCAAATGTCCCCACTCGGACCAAAAAACATTCAGTACTTC; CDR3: CASSQMSPLGPKNIQYF
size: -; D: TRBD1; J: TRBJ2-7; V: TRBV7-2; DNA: TGTGCCAGCAGCTCGGACAGGGGCACCTGGGGCGAGCAGTACTTC; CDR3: CASSSDRGTWGEQYF
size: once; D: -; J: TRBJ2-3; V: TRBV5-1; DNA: TGCGCCAGCAGCTTAGCGGGACACACAGATACGCAGTATTTT; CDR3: CASSLAGHTDTQYF
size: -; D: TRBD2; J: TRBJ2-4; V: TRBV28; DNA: TGTGCCAGCAGCCCCGGGGGGGCGGGAAAAAACATTCAGTACTTC; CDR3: CASSPGGAGKNIQYF
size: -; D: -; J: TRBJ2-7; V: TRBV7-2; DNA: TGTGCCAGCAGCCCAAGGAGGAGTGGCGAGCAGTACTTC; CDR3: CASSPRRSGEQYF
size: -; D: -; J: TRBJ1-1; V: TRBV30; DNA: TGTGCCAGCGATAAAGACAGACTGAACACTGAAGCTTTCTTT; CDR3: CASDKDRLNTEAFF
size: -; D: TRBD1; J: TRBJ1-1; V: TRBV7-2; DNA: TGTGCCAGCAGTTCTTACAGGGGGGGGATCACTGAAGCTTTCTTT; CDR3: CASSSYRGGITEAFF
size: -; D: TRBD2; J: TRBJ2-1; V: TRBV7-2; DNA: TGTGCCAGCAGCTTAGCGTCGGGGGGCTCCTACAATGAGCAGTTCTTC; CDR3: CASSLASGGSYNEQFF
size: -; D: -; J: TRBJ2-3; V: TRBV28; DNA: TGTGCCAGCAGTCGGGGCCAGCCAGATACGCAGTATTTT; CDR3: CASSRGQPDTQYF
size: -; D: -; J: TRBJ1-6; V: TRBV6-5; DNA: TGTGCCAGCAGTTACTCGAGTTTTGATTCACCCCTCCACTTT; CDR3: CASSYSSFDSPLHF
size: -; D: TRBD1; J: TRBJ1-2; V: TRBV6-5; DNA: TGTGCCAGCAGTTCGACAGGGGACTATGGCTACACCTTC; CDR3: CASSSTGDYGYTF
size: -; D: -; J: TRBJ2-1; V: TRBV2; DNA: TGTGCCAGGCGGGCGGGCTCCTACAATGAGCAGTTCTTC; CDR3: CARRAGSYNEQFF
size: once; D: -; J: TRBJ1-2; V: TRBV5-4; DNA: TGTGCCAGCAGCTTGGGAGCGGGGGGCGCTGGATATGGCTACACCTTC; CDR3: CASSLGAGGAGYGYTF
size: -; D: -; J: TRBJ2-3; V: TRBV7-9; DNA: TGTGCCAGCAGCCCCCCCCGGTCGGACACCCAAGTCCATACGCAGTATTTT; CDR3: CASSPPRSDTQVHTQYF
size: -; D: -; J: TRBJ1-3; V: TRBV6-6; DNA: TGTGCCAGCAGTTATTCCGACAACTCTGGAAACACCATATATTTT; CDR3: CASSYSDNSGNTIYF
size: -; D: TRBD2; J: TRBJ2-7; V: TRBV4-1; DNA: TGCGCCAGCAGCCAAGGGGTGGCGGGAGCCCGGTACGAGCAGTACTTC; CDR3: CASSQGVAGARYEQYF
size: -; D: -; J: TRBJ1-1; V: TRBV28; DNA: TGTGCCAGCATCAAACAGGCGATCACTGAAGCTTTCTTT; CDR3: CASIKQAITEAFF
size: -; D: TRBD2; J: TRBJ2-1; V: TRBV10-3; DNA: TGTGCCATCAGTACCGGGACTAACAATGAGCAGTTCTTC; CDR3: CAISTGTNNEQFF
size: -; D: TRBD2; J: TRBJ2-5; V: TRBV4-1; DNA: TGCGCCAGCAGCCACCGGGCGGGAGGGGCGATGCGAGAGACCCAGTACTTC; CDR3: CASSHRAGGAMRETQYF
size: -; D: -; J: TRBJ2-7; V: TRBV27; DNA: TGTGCCAGCTCGGGGCCCTACGAGCAGTACTTC; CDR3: CASSGPYEQYF
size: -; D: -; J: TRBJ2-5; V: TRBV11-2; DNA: TGTGCCAGCAGCTATTCCGGGACTCGCCTTGGGGAGACCCAGTACTTC; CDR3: CASSYSGTRLGETQYF